There are many counts of the clone carrying this TCR beta chain. What it binds is unknown. Germline loops: CDR1 DFQATT, CDR2 SNEGSKA (reference sequence). This CDR3 is built from 13 residues. Trimming removed 4 bases at V and 1 base at J, with 10 bases between. The data derive from a study of blood T cells in healthy people across ages. Study-wide results and limits: Estimates based on one million T cells were treated as lower bounds. Naive T cell percentage and TCR beta diversity correlated strongly.

Primed by a sample-barcoded 5' primer and a J-beta primer mix, a second PCR proceeded for about 6 to 12 cycles. In TCRdb, the 5' RACE reads were re-called with MiXCR into one record per CDR3 protein. The data contain 850,000 to 950,000 distinct CDR3 sequences, about 30% of them singletons. The clonotype originates from a woman of 80 years or more in good health. The chain couples TRBV20-1 to TRBJ1-2; D is possibly TRBD1 (5 bases). Input material: blood. The CDR3 region has the DNA TGCAGTGCTATTCCGGGACTTAACTATGGCTACACCTTC. Protein sequence: CSAIPGLNYGYTF.